The 10 T cell receptor beta chains below come from one sample, sequenced in a study of blood T cell repertoires in COVID-19. Assay used: immunoSEQ multiplex PCR; TCRdb lists only in-frame clones, some missing. The data contain about 370,000 clones, 89% of them singletons. Sequencing used peripheral blood. These receptors were collected from a woman between 25 and 40 years old with COVID-19, enrolled during active disease.

This clone was counted a single time. The V gene is TRBV19, the J gene TRBJ2-3, with 14 bases identical to TRBD2. Germline values: CDR1 LNHDA, CDR2 SQIVND (reference sequence). V dropped 8 bases and J dropped 4; count of bases not matched to a gene: 5. This CDR3 has 15 amino acids. CDR3: CASGGLAGGPDTQYF. The DNA for the CDR3 is TGTGCCAGTGGAGGACTAGCGGGGGGACCAGATACGCAGTATTTT.

The chain couples TRBV7-9 to TRBJ1-1; unclear D gene. Germline values: CDR1 SEHNR, CDR2 FQNEAQ (reference sequence). V gave up 2 bases and J gave up 5 bases, with 9 bases separating them. This CDR3 is built from 13 residues. The CDR3 DNA is TGTGCCAGCAGCTTACGCGTGGAGACTGAAGCTTTCTTT. Amino acids: CASSLRVETEAFF.

A note on this clone: Mismatch with germline at one junction end may stem from a read error. The chain links TRBV4-1 to TRBJ2-1, with 12 bases fitting TRBD2. CDR3 length: 14 amino acids. Germline CDR1 is MGHRA and CDR2 is YSYEKL. CDR3 loop: CASSQRTSGDGGVF. In DNA, the CDR3 is TGCGCCAGCAGCCAACGGACTAGCGGGGACGGGGGGGTCTTC.

This chain joins TRBV19 and TRBJ1-5; a weak D match, TRBD1 (5 bases). This CDR3 spans 14 amino acids. CDR1 and CDR2 from the germline V gene are LNHDA and SQIVND (reference sequence). Trimming removed 3 bases from V and 6 bases from J, with 12 bases in between. The CDR3 sequence is CASSILGGSQPQHF. For the CDR3, the DNA is TGTGCCAGTAGTATTTTGGGGGGGAGTCAGCCCCAGCATTTT.

This chain joins TRBV7-2 and TRBJ2-5; 7 nucleotides align to TRBD2. Trimming removed 2 bases from V and 4 bases from J; junction bases left unmatched: 4. The CDR3 contains 14 residues. Looked up from germline, CDR1 is SGHTA and CDR2 is FQGNSA. The CDR3 sequence: CASSLRDYGETQYF. For the CDR3, the DNA is TGTGCCAGCAGCTTAAGGGACTACGGAGAGACCCAGTACTTC. The whole variable domain, remainder taken from reference TRBV7-2 and TRBJ2-5, is GAGVSQSPSNKVTEKGKDVELRCDPISGHTALYWYRQSLGQGLEFLIYFQGNSAPDKSGLPSDRFSAERTGGSVSTLTIQRTQQEDSAVYLCASSLRDYGETQYFGPGTRLLVL.

This chain's CDR3 is CASSHRVLNYEQYF. DNA of the CDR3: TGTGCCAGCAGTCACCGGGTCCTGAATTACGAGCAGTACTTC. The chain employs TRBV28 and TRBJ2-7; D gene ambiguous. V was clipped by 5 bases and J by 4 bases, with 15 bases between them. Germline lookup yields CDR1 MDHEN and CDR2 SYDVKM. The CDR3 extends over 14 amino acids.

V gene TRBV3-1 (or the pseudogene TRBV3-2) combines with J gene TRBJ2-3, with TRBD2 matching over 7 bases. After removal of 1 base from V and 2 bases from J, the junction contained 9 bases not matched to a gene. Germline V CDR1 and CDR2: LGHDT, YNNKEL (reference sequence). CDR3 length: 17 amino acids. In DNA form, the CDR3 reads TGTGCCAGCAGCCAAGTTACGGGGAGGGTCTACACAGATACGCAGTATTTT. This gives the protein CASSQVTGRVYTDTQYF.

V and J are TRBV30 and TRBJ1-1; D gene uncertain. This CDR3 has 12 amino acids. From germline, CDR1 is GTSNPN and CDR2 SVGIG (reference sequence). Trimming pared 4 bases from V and 1 base from J, leaving 7 bases between. CDR3: CAWIRGNTEAFF. CDR3 DNA sequence: TGTGCCTGGATTCGGGGGAACACTGAAGCTTTCTTT. Supplemented by reference TRBV30 and TRBJ1-1, the full variable domain reads SQTIHQWPATLVQPVGSPLSLECTVEGTSNPNLYWYRQAAGRGLQLLFYSVGIGQISSEVPQNLSASRPQDRQFILSSKKLLLSDSGFYLCAWIRGNTEAFFGQGTRLTVV.

The chain recombines TRBV4-1 with TRBJ1-5; 9 bases fit TRBD1. This CDR3 spans 20 amino acids. Germline assignment: CDR1 MGHRA and CDR2 YSYEKL. V lost 3 bases, J lost 2 bases, and 17 bases stayed unmatched. CDR3 loop: CASSQIPGQGSHSGNQPQHF. In DNA, the CDR3 is TGCGCCAGCAGCCAGATTCCGGGACAGGGCTCCCATTCGGGCAATCAGCCCCAGCATTTT.

The CDR3 DNA follows: TGTGCCAGTAGTTACGAGGGGGCGGACACTGAAGCTTTCTTT. Its translation: CASSYEGADTEAFF. The genes are TRBV19 and TRBJ1-1; 7 bases line up with TRBD1. With V trimmed by 5 bases and J by 3 bases, 6 bases remained unmatched. Germline CDR1 is LNHDA and CDR2 is SQIVND (reference sequence). This CDR3 is 14 amino acids long.